Each of the 24 T cell receptor beta chains below was sequenced from the same sample in a study of blood T cell repertoires in COVID-19. Sequencing used immunoSEQ multiplex PCR; TCRdb keeps in-frame clones, though not all of them. The sample has about 77,000 clones; roughly 78% are singletons. The sequencing sample was made of peripheral blood. The receptors stem from a woman aged 65 to 85 with acute or convalescent COVID-19.

The chain recombines TRBV7-2 with TRBJ1-6; D is perhaps TRBD1 (5 bases). The CDR3 consists of 16 residues. Trimming cost V 5 bases and J 7 bases, with 18 bases left between them. Germline CDR1 is SGHTA and CDR2 is FQGNSA. The CDR3 DNA sequence: TGTGCCAGCAGCCTAACCACAGGAACCATAAATTCACCCCTCCACTTT. Translation: CASSLTTGTINSPLHF.

The chain carries TRBV19 and TRBJ1-2; possible D gene TRBD1, 5 bases. This CDR3 has 16 residues. CDR1 LNHDA and CDR2 SQIVND come from the germline V gene (reference sequence). Trimming removed 6 bases at V and 3 bases at J, with 20 bases between. The CDR3 DNA reads TGTGCCAGTAGCGCCGTAGGGTTGGGGCCGGACTATGGCTACACCTTC. This sequence encodes CASSAVGLGPDYGYTF.

The V gene is TRBV13, the J gene TRBJ2-7; maybe TRBD1 (6 bases). The CDR3 has 17 residues. Trimming took 4 bases from V and 2 from J, leaving 21 bases between them. CDR1 is PRHDT, CDR2 FYEKMQ, per germline (reference sequence). CDR3 DNA sequence: TGTGCCAGCAGCTCGACGAAGGACAGCTCTTTAGCCTACGAGCAGTACTTC. Translated: CASSSTKDSSLAYEQYF.

The chain employs TRBV6-2 or TRBV6-3 and TRBJ2-5; TRBD2 matches 10 bases. After removal of 0 bases from V and 3 bases from J, the junction contained 7 bases not matched to a gene. Germline V lookup: CDR1 MNHEY, CDR2 SVGEGT. The CDR3 consists of 17 residues. CDR3 loop: CASSYSPTSGDEETQYF. The CDR3 nucleotides are TGTGCCAGCAGTTACTCCCCTACTAGCGGGGATGAAGAGACCCAGTACTTC.

This chain joins TRBV5-4 and TRBJ1-1, with a tentative D call TRBD1 (6 bases). Germline V lookup: CDR1 SGHNT, CDR2 YYREEE (reference sequence). The CDR3 totals 12 residues. Trimming pared 9 bases from V and 6 bases from J, leaving 15 bases between. The CDR3 DNA follows: TGTGCCATCAGGGGCGGAGGAGCTGAAGCTTTCTTT. This gives the protein CAIRGGGAEAFF.

The chain uses TRBV12-3 or TRBV12-4 and TRBJ2-7; D not certain. V was pared by 5 bases and J by 3 bases, with 11 bases between. CDR3 length: 13 amino acids. CDR3 in DNA: TGTGCCAGCAGTCCGTTCGACATCTACGAGCAGTACTTC. Translated, it gives CASSPFDIYEQYF.

The chain uses TRBV28 and TRBJ1-1; D perhaps matches TRBD1 (6 bases). This CDR3 spans 15 amino acids. V shed 2 bases and J shed 0 bases, with 10 bases lying between them. Germline CDR1 and CDR2: MDHEN and SYDVKM. Written as DNA, the CDR3 is TGTGCCAGCAGTTTACCCGGACAGATGAACACTGAAGCTTTCTTT. This codes for CASSLPGQMNTEAFF. Supplemented by reference TRBV28 and TRBJ1-1, the full variable domain reads DVKVTQSSRYLVKRTGEKVFLECVQDMDHENMFWYRQDPGLGLRLIYFSYDVKMKEKGDIPEGYSVSREKKERFSLILESASTNQTSMYLCASSLPGQMNTEAFFGQGTRLTVV.

The chain recombines TRBV7-6 with TRBJ2-3; 11 bases map to TRBD2. The CDR3 is 15 residues long. The V gene end was trimmed by 3 bases and the J gene end by 2 bases; junction bases not matched to a gene: 1. Germline V gene data show CDR1 as SGHVS and CDR2 as FNYEAQ. The CDR3 loop reads CASSFSGGVTDTQYF. Here the CDR3 DNA reads TGTGCCAGCAGCTTTAGCGGGGGGGTCACAGATACGCAGTATTTT.

This chain joins TRBV5-6 and TRBJ2-7, with a possible D match to TRBD1 (5 bases). Germline-derived CDR1 and CDR2 are SGHDT and YYEEEE. Trimming removed 0 bases at V and 6 bases at J, with 7 bases between. The CDR3 has 12 residues. CDR3 sequence: CASSLAGLEQYF. The CDR3 bases are TGTGCCAGCAGCTTGGCAGGGCTCGAGCAGTACTTC.

This chain links TRBV2 with TRBJ2-1; 11 nucleotides match TRBD2. The length of the CDR3 is 15 residues. CDR1 SNHLY and CDR2 FYNNEI come from the germline V gene. The V segment lost 5 bases and the J segment 8 bases; nucleotides outside the gene matches: 8. DNA for the CDR3: TGTGCCAGCAGTCCCCTAGCGGGGGGTCTGGATGAGCAGTTCTTC. Translated: CASSPLAGGLDEQFF.

This clone was seen more than once but under ten times. V gene TRBV6-2 or TRBV6-3 combines with J gene TRBJ2-7, with TRBD2 as a possible D gene (5 bases). Germline V gene lookup returns CDR1 MNHEY and CDR2 SVGEGT. V gave up 6 bases and J gave up 2 bases, with 11 bases separating them. The CDR3 runs to 13 residues. Here the CDR3 DNA reads TGTGCCAGCAGCCACGGGAAAACCTACGAGCAGTACTTC. This encodes CASSHGKTYEQYF.

The chain is built from TRBV7-2 and TRBJ1-5; 8 bases match TRBD1. The length of the CDR3 is 17 residues. Germline assignment: CDR1 SGHTA and CDR2 FQGNSA. J gave up 2 bases and V 0 bases, and 6 bases lay outside the gene matches. DNA for the CDR3: TGTGCCAGCAGCTTAGCGGGACAGGCATCGGGCAATCAGCCCCAGCATTTT. Protein: CASSLAGQASGNQPQHF.

The chain carries TRBV19 and TRBJ2-7; 7 nucleotides line up with TRBD1. V was clipped by 1 base and J by 5 bases; unmatched bases: 8. CDR1 LNHDA and CDR2 SQIVND come from the germline V gene (reference sequence). This CDR3 has 15 amino acids. CDR3 sequence (DNA): TGTGCCAGTAGTATAGCCTTTACGACAGGGAACGAGCAGTACTTC. As protein: CASSIAFTTGNEQYF.

The chain employs TRBV15 and TRBJ2-7; 7 positions match TRBD1. CDR3 length: 17 amino acids. Germline loops: CDR1 LNHNV, CDR2 YYDKDF (reference sequence). V lost 6 bases and J lost 0; bases outside the gene matches: 14. The CDR3 DNA follows: TGTGCCACCAGTTCAACCGGGACAGAGCTCAGCTCCTACGAGCAGTACTTC. Translation gives CATSSTGTELSSYEQYF.

The chain links TRBV4-1 to TRBJ1-1; D may be TRBD1 (5 bases). V lost 3 bases and J 5 bases, leaving 13 bases between the germline ends. CDR3 size: 14 residues. Germline loops: CDR1 MGHRA, CDR2 YSYEKL. DNA of the CDR3: TGCGCCAGCAGCCATTTCCAGGGTTGGACTGAAGCTTTCTTT. Translating it yields CASSHFQGWTEAFF.

This rearrangement joins TRBV19 to TRBJ1-4, with 7 bases fitting TRBD1. After removal of 7 bases from V and 11 bases from J, the junction contained 16 bases not matched to a gene. CDR3 length equals 15 residues. Germline CDR1 LNHDA, CDR2 SQIVND (reference sequence). Here the CDR3 DNA reads TGTGCCAGTAAAAAAGGGACAGAGGGTACTTGGAAACTGTTTTTT. As protein: CASKKGTEGTWKLFF.

The chain uses TRBV19 and TRBJ1-4, with 7 bases matching TRBD1. The V and J ends lost 5 bases and 8 bases, in that order; junction bases with no gene match: 8. Germline lookup yields CDR1 LNHDA and CDR2 SQIVND (reference sequence). The CDR3 is 14 amino acids. The CDR3 reads CASSAFDRVEKLFF. The CDR3 DNA sequence: TGTGCCAGTAGTGCGTTCGACAGGGTCGAAAAACTGTTTTTT. Variable domain in full (rest from reference TRBV19 and TRBJ1-4): DGGITQSPKYLFRKEGQNVTLSCEQNLNHDAMYWYRQDPGQGLRLIYYSQIVNDFQKGDIAEGYSVSREKKESFPLTVTSAQKNPTAFYLCASSAFDRVEKLFFGSGTQLSVL.

This clone is a singleton in its sample. V is TRBV2 and J is TRBJ2-5, with 7 bases identical to TRBD1. The CDR3 has 14 amino acids. Germline V lookup: CDR1 SNHLY, CDR2 FYNNEI. The V and J ends lost 5 bases and 2 bases, in that order; junction bases with no gene match: 5. In nucleotides, the CDR3 is TGTGCCAGCAGTCGACAGGGATTTCAAGAGACCCAGTACTTC. Residues: CASSRQGFQETQYF.

The gene calls are TRBV7-9 and TRBJ1-5; possibly TRBD1 for D (5 bases). Per germline, CDR1 SEHNR and CDR2 FQNEAQ (reference sequence). The CDR3 sequence is 15 residues long. Between the trimmed V and J ends, which lost 5 bases and 1 base, there was a span of 12 bases. The chain's CDR3 is CASSPGGGSNQPQHF. In nucleotides, the CDR3 is TGTGCCAGCAGCCCCGGCGGGGGAAGCAATCAGCCCCAGCATTTT.

This chain's CDR3 is CASSLGGRSNEKLFF. Here the CDR3 DNA reads TGTGCCAGCAGCTTGGGGGGGCGAAGTAATGAAAAACTGTTTTTT. This chain uses TRBV11-3 with TRBJ1-4, with a weak D call TRBD1 (6 bases). The germline V gene encodes CDR1 SGHNT and CDR2 YENEEA. Trimming removed 3 bases at V and 4 bases at J, with 12 bases between. The length of the CDR3 is 15 residues.

V usage is TRBV12-3 or TRBV12-4 and J usage is TRBJ2-1, with 9 bases lining up with TRBD1. The trim removed 5 bases at V and 9 bases at J, leaving 5 bases unmatched. The CDR3 runs 13 residues. The CDR3 bases are TGTGCCAGCAGTAACACAGGGGGCGGTGAGCAGTTCTTC. Protein: CASSNTGGGEQFF.

The chain couples TRBV5-1 to TRBJ1-2; tentatively, D is TRBD1 (6 bases). The CDR3 has 16 amino acids. V dropped 4 bases and J dropped 2 bases, with 18 bases sitting between them. The germline V gene encodes CDR1 SGHRS and CDR2 YFSETQ. In DNA form, the CDR3 reads TGCGCCAGCAGCGACGGACAGCCTACCCCGAACTATGGCTACACCTTC. Protein product: CASSDGQPTPNYGYTF. The variable domain in full, with the rest retrieved from reference TRBV5-1 and TRBJ1-2, is KAGVTQTPRYLIKTRGQQVTLSCSPISGHRSVSWYQQTPGQGLQFLFEYFSETQRNKGNFPGRFSGRQFSNSRSEMNVSTLELGDSALYLCASSDGQPTPNYGYTFGSGTRLTVV.

V gene TRBV6-2 or TRBV6-3 combines with J gene TRBJ2-5; 8 nucleotides agree with TRBD2. There are 15 residues in the CDR3. CDR1 and CDR2 (germline): MNHEY, SVGEGT. With V trimmed by 2 bases and J by 5 bases, 7 bases remained unmatched. CDR3 coding DNA: TGTGCCAGCAGTTACGAACGCGGGGGGCGGGAGACCCAGTACTTC. This encodes CASSYERGGRETQYF.

A few counts support this clone. The chain uses TRBV6-5 and TRBJ2-7, with D perhaps TRBD2 (5 bases). The CDR3 runs to 13 residues. Germline CDR1 reads MNHEY; CDR2 reads SVGAGI. V lost 4 bases and J 5 bases, leaving 12 bases between the germline ends. CDR3 coding DNA: TGTGCCAGCAGTTTAAGTGTGGAGGACGAGCAGTACTTC. It translates to CASSLSVEDEQYF.